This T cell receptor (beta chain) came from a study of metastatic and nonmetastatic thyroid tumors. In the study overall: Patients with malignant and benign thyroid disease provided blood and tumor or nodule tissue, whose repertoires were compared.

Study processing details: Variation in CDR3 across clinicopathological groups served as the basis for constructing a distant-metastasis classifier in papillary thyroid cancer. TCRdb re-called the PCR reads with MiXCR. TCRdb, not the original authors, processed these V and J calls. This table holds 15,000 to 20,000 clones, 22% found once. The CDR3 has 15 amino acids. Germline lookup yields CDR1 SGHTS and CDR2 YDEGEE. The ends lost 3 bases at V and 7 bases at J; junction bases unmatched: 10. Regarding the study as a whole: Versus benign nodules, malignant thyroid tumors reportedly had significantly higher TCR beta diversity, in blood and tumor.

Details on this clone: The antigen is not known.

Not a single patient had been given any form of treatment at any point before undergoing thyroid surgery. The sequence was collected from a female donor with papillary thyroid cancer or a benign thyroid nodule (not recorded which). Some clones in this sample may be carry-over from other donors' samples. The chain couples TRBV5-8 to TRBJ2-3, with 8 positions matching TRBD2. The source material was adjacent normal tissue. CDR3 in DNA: TGTGCCAGCAGCTCCGGAGCGGGAGTCTCGAATACGCAGTATTTT. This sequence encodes CASSSGAGVSNTQYF.